These 28 T cell receptor beta chains were sequenced from one sample in a study of blood T cell repertoires in COVID-19. Clones were sequenced by immunoSEQ multiplex PCR, and TCRdb holds only the in-frame ones, with some missing. Among approximately 220,000 clones listed, approximately 84% were seen once. Source material: peripheral blood. The receptors were gathered from a man between 50 and 59 years old who had recovered from COVID-19.

This chain uses TRBV19 with TRBJ2-1; weak D call: TRBD2 (6 bases). The ends were cut back, 2 bases at V and 8 bases at J, with 13 bases in the middle. The CDR3 consists of 14 residues. The germline V gene encodes CDR1 LNHDA and CDR2 SQIVND (reference sequence). This CDR3 reads CASSIRGGWYEQFF. The DNA for the CDR3 is TGTGCCAGTAGTATACGCGGAGGGTGGTATGAGCAGTTCTTC.

The J gene is TRBJ2-3, the V gene TRBV27; 12 nucleotides match TRBD2. J lost 3 bases, V lost 4 bases, and 8 bases had no gene match. Looked up from germline, CDR1 is MNHEY and CDR2 is SMNVEV (reference sequence). The CDR3 consists of 17 residues. The chain's CDR3 is CASSWLAGGPRTDTQYF. The CDR3 coding sequence is TGTGCCAGCAGTTGGCTAGCGGGAGGGCCCCGGACAGATACGCAGTATTTT.

Here the CDR3 DNA reads TGCGCCAGCAGCCCGAATCCAGCCGGAGATTCGCTCTATGGCTACACCTTC. Protein product: CASSPNPAGDSLYGYTF. The chain recombines TRBV5-1 with TRBJ1-2; no definite D call. The germline V and J ends were trimmed by 4 bases and 4 bases, with 23 bases remaining between them. CDR3 length: 17 amino acids. Germline V CDR1 and CDR2: SGHRS, YFSETQ.

The chain recombines TRBV5-1 with TRBJ2-1; D gene uncertain. The CDR3 is made up of 15 amino acids. Trimming took 2 bases from V and 3 from J, leaving 12 bases between them. CDR1 is SGHRS and CDR2 is YFSETQ in the germline V gene. The CDR3 loop reads CASSFIVSSYNEQFF. As DNA, the CDR3 is TGCGCCAGCAGCTTTATAGTTAGTAGCTACAATGAGCAGTTCTTC.

This sequence joins TRBV6-1 and TRBJ1-3; D is undetermined. V lost 3 bases and J 0 bases, leaving 12 bases between the germline ends. This CDR3 region has 16 residues. Germline V lookup: CDR1 MNHNS, CDR2 SASEGT. This CDR3 is CASSDGTLSSGNTIYF. The CDR3 nucleotides read TGTGCCAGCAGTGATGGCACCCTTTCCTCTGGAAACACCATATATTTT.

The CDR3 bases are TGTGCCAGCAGTGAGACAGGGACCGCTAACTATGGCTACACCTTC. Translated: CASSETGTANYGYTF. The rearrangement joins TRBV6-1 to TRBJ1-2; 7 bases agree with TRBD1. With V trimmed by 3 bases and J by 0 bases, 4 bases remained unmatched. The CDR3 runs 15 residues. Germline V lookup: CDR1 MNHNS, CDR2 SASEGT.

This rearrangement joins TRBV5-1 to TRBJ2-5; tentative D call: TRBD2 (6 bases). Trimming shortened V by 1 base and J by 0 bases, and 7 bases separated the two germline ends. The V gene's germline CDR1 is SGHRS and CDR2 YFSETQ. There are 14 residues in the CDR3. This CDR3 is CASSLSGYQETQYF. The CDR3 bases are TGCGCCAGCAGCTTGAGCGGGTACCAAGAGACCCAGTACTTC.

This clone was observed once. CDR3 protein: CASSRDFDTGELFF. DNA of the CDR3: TGTGCCAGCAGCCGGGACTTTGACACCGGGGAGCTGTTTTTT. The V gene is TRBV27, the J gene TRBJ2-2, with D tentatively TRBD2 (6 bases). The germline V gene encodes CDR1 MNHEY and CDR2 SMNVEV (reference sequence). CDR3 length: 14 amino acids. V was pared by 6 bases and J by 3 bases, with 11 bases between.

The rearrangement links TRBV5-1 to TRBJ2-1, with TRBD1 as a possible D gene (7 bases). Trimming stripped 4 bases from V and 6 bases from J, with 14 bases between. From germline, CDR1 is SGHRS and CDR2 YFSETQ. The CDR3 runs to 14 residues. Written as DNA, the CDR3 is TGCGCCAGCAGCGCGGGACAGTCGTTCAATGAGCAGTTCTTC. It yields the protein CASSAGQSFNEQFF.

The chain links TRBV7-6 to TRBJ2-2, with 10 bases fitting TRBD2. J was trimmed by 1 base and V by 3 bases; bases with no gene match: 5. The CDR3 is made up of 17 amino acids. In germline, CDR1 is SGHVS, CDR2 FNYEAQ. For the CDR3, the DNA is TGTGCCAGCAGCTTGTCCCTAGCGGGGGAGAACACCGGGGAGCTGTTTTTT. It codes for CASSLSLAGENTGELFF.

The J gene is TRBJ2-3, the V gene TRBV4-2; 8 bases match TRBD2. The CDR3 loop spans 17 amino acids. The ends lost 0 bases at V and 1 base at J; junction bases unmatched: 6. CDR1 is LGHNA, CDR2 YNFKEQ, per germline. The CDR3 nucleotides are TGTGCCAGCAGCCAAGAGGTAGCGGGGACGCGCACAGATACGCAGTATTTT. Amino acid sequence: CASSQEVAGTRTDTQYF.

The chain employs TRBV29-1 and TRBJ2-3; 9 bases align to TRBD2. J was trimmed by 3 bases and V by 7 bases; bases with no gene match: 11. CDR1 and CDR2 (germline): SQVTM, ANQGSEA. This CDR3 has 15 residues. This CDR3 is CSARLASGMTDTQYF. Written as DNA, the CDR3 is TGCAGCGCCCGGCTGGCTAGCGGGATGACAGATACGCAGTATTTT.

The gene calls are TRBV11-3 and TRBJ2-3; 12 bases fit TRBD2. CDR3 length: 16 residues. Germline assignment: CDR1 SGHNT and CDR2 YENEEA. The J segment lost 1 base and the V segment lost 2 bases, leaving 1 base of the junction unmatched. Written as DNA, the CDR3 is TGTGCCAGCAGCTTAAGACTAGCGGGAGGCACAGATACGCAGTATTTT. Protein sequence: CASSLRLAGGTDTQYF.

The rearrangement links TRBV6-1 to TRBJ2-2; TRBD2 aligns across 8 bases. J was trimmed by 7 bases and V by 1 base; bases with no gene match: 14. Germline V gene lookup returns CDR1 MNHNS and CDR2 SASEGT. The CDR3 sequence is 18 residues long. The CDR3 here is CASSEEGLVAGLFGELFF. In DNA form, the CDR3 reads TGTGCCAGCAGTGAAGAGGGGTTAGTAGCGGGACTTTTCGGGGAGCTGTTTTTT.

The rearrangement uses TRBV5-6 and TRBJ2-3, with D maybe TRBD2 (5 bases). Germline V gives CDR1 SGHDT, CDR2 YYEEEE. This CDR3 region has 16 residues. Trimming cost V 0 bases and J 4 bases, with 15 bases left between them. For the CDR3, the DNA is TGTGCCAGCAGCTTGGCCCCCCTGGACTCCGCAGATACGCAGTATTTT. Its translation: CASSLAPLDSADTQYF.

V usage is TRBV7-9 and J usage is TRBJ2-3; possibly TRBD1 for D (6 bases). The CDR3 length is 13 residues. The germline CDR1 and CDR2 sequences are SEHNR and FQNEAQ (reference sequence). The germline V and J ends were trimmed by 11 bases and 0 bases, with 12 bases remaining between them. The CDR3 here is CAGTKPSTDTQYF. The DNA of the CDR3 is TGTGCCGGGACAAAACCAAGCACAGATACGCAGTATTTT. Drawing the rest from reference TRBV7-9 and TRBJ2-3, the complete variable domain is DTGVSQNPRHKITKRGQNVTFRCDPISEHNRLYWYRQTLGQGPEFLTYFQNEAQLEKSRLLSDRFSAERPKGSFSTLEIQRTEQGDSAMYLCAGTKPSTDTQYFGPGTRLTVL.

This chain joins TRBV7-2 and TRBJ2-7; 7 positions match TRBD2. The CDR3 spans 15 residues. With V trimmed by 1 base and J by 4 bases, 7 bases remained unmatched. Germline V gene data show CDR1 as SGHTA and CDR2 as FQGNSA. CDR3 nucleotides: TGTGCCAGCAGCTTAGAATTAGCGGGCAGATACGAGCAGTACTTC. This translates into CASSLELAGRYEQYF.

The gene calls are TRBV28 and TRBJ2-1, with TRBD2 identical over 11 bases. This CDR3 has 16 residues. The V gene end was trimmed by 2 bases and the J gene end by 4 bases; junction bases not matched to a gene: 4. Germline V CDR1 and CDR2: MDHEN, SYDVKM. The CDR3 bases are TGTGCCAGCAGTTTAGGGACTAGCGGAGGGTACAATGAGCAGTTCTTC. Translated: CASSLGTSGGYNEQFF. The full variable domain, completed using reference TRBV28 and TRBJ2-1, is DVKVTQSSRYLVKRTGEKVFLECVQDMDHENMFWYRQDPGLGLRLIYFSYDVKMKEKGDIPEGYSVSREKKERFSLILESASTNQTSMYLCASSLGTSGGYNEQFFGPGTRLTVL.

The chain couples TRBV6-4 to TRBJ2-1; D may be TRBD2 (6 bases). The CDR3 contains 15 residues. The germline V gene has CDR1 MRHNA and CDR2 SNTAGT. Trimming left V 3 bases short and J 4 bases short, with 13 bases between. This chain's CDR3 is CASSEGGGKYNEQFF. The CDR3 region has the DNA TGTGCCAGCAGTGAGGGCGGAGGGAAGTACAATGAGCAGTTCTTC.

This chain joins TRBV4-1 and TRBJ2-7; 10 nucleotides line up with TRBD2. The CDR3 sequence is 17 residues long. The germline V gene encodes CDR1 MGHRA and CDR2 YSYEKL. V shed 0 bases and J 7 bases; nucleotides not matched to a gene: 12. The CDR3 DNA sequence: TGCGCCAGCAGCCAAGATTTGATTAGCGGGAGGAGTGGGGAGCAGTACTTC. Encoded protein: CASSQDLISGRSGEQYF.

This clone was observed once. This sequence joins TRBV18 and TRBJ2-5; TRBD1 matches at 7 bases. The CDR3 spans 14 residues. The J segment lost 2 bases and the V segment lost 5 bases, leaving 5 bases of the junction unmatched. Germline V gives CDR1 KGHSH, CDR2 LQKENI. The CDR3 nucleotides are TGTGCCAGCTCATTTGACAGGGTTCAAGAGACCCAGTACTTC. This translates into CASSFDRVQETQYF.

The CDR3 region is CASSVAGQVDQPQHF. The DNA for the CDR3 is TGTGCCAGCAGCGTAGCGGGACAGGTTGATCAGCCCCAGCATTTT. The chain recombines TRBV9 with TRBJ1-5, with TRBD1 matching 8 bases. The germline gives CDR1 SGDLS, CDR2 YYNGEE. The CDR3 is made up of 15 amino acids. The trim removed 0 bases at V and 5 bases at J, leaving 4 bases unmatched.

V gene TRBV18 combines with J gene TRBJ2-2; D might be TRBD2 (6 bases). CDR1 is KGHSH, CDR2 LQKENI, per germline. This CDR3 contains 16 residues. Trimming took 3 bases from V and 1 from J, leaving 12 bases between them. CDR3 nucleotide sequence: TGTGCCAGCTCACCCCAGCCGGGGGTGAACACCGGGGAGCTGTTTTTT. Its translation: CASSPQPGVNTGELFF.

The V gene is TRBV28, the J gene TRBJ1-1, with 7 positions matching TRBD1. The CDR3 extends over 12 amino acids. Germline lookup yields CDR1 MDHEN and CDR2 SYDVKM. V shed 2 bases and J 11 bases; nucleotides not matched to a gene: 5. The CDR3, as DNA: TGTGCCAGCAGTTTAGTTTCAGGGGGTGCTTTCTTT. It encodes CASSLVSGGAFF.

The V gene is TRBV27, the J gene TRBJ1-6, with D tentatively TRBD1 (6 bases). The germline CDR1 and CDR2 sequences are MNHEY and SMNVEV (reference sequence). Trimming pared 5 bases from V and 9 bases from J, leaving 14 bases between. The length of the CDR3 is 14 residues. The CDR3, as DNA: TGTGCCAGCAGTCCCAGGGGAAATGTTTCACCCCTCCACTTT. Amino acids: CASSPRGNVSPLHF.

The chain employs TRBV28 and TRBJ1-2; D not resolved. V was clipped by 4 bases and J by 7 bases, with 16 bases between them. Germline values: CDR1 MDHEN, CDR2 SYDVKM. The CDR3 extends over 14 amino acids. CDR3 amino acids: CASSSPQPPGGYTF. The CDR3 DNA is TGTGCCAGCAGTTCACCCCAGCCTCCGGGTGGCTACACCTTC.

The chain couples TRBV5-1 to TRBJ2-1; TRBD1 agrees at 9 bases. The CDR3 covers 15 residues. CDR1 and CDR2 from the germline V gene are SGHRS and YFSETQ. V shed 4 bases, J shed 2 bases, and the junction held 4 bases outside the gene matches. CDR3 region: CASSPGQGTYNEQFF. CDR3 coding DNA: TGCGCCAGCAGCCCGGGACAGGGTACCTACAATGAGCAGTTCTTC.

The J gene is TRBJ1-5, the V gene TRBV5-8; D is perhaps TRBD1 (5 bases). V was shortened by 0 bases and J by 7 bases, with 14 bases between the two germline ends. The CDR3 runs to 15 residues. Germline loops: CDR1 SGHTS, CDR2 YDEGEE. The CDR3 sequence is CASSLEGRLVQPQHF. The DNA of the CDR3 is TGTGCCAGCAGCTTGGAGGGGCGCTTGGTCCAGCCCCAGCATTTT.